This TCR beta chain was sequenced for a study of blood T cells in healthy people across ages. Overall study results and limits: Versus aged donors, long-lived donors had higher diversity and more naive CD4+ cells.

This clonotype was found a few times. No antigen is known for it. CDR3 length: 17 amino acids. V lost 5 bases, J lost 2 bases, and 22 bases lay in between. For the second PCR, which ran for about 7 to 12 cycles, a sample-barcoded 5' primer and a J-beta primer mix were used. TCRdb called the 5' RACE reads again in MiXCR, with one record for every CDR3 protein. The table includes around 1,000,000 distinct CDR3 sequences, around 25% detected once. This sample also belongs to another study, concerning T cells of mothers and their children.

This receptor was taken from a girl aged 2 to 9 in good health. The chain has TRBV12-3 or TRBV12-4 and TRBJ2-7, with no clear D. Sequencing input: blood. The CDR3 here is CASSPRPGRQPTYEQYF. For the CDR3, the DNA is TGTGCCAGCAGTCCCCGTCCCGGTAGACAACCGACCTACGAGCAGTACTTC.